This T cell receptor beta chain was recorded in a study of blood T cell repertoires in COVID-19. Study in general: Samples representing acute and convalescent COVID-19 were sourced from the United States, Italy and Spain. PBMCs, B-cell-depleted T cells, or T cells provided the cDNA or gDNA that made up the material.

Authors' analysis steps: Estimation of nucleated cell counts relied on the amplification of reference gene primers. Assay used: immunoSEQ multiplex PCR; TCRdb lists only in-frame clones, some missing. V, J and clone size are those of that table, while D and trimming were read from the DNA. In the table there are roughly 300,000 clones, more than 75% of which are singletons. Germline CDR1 KGHSH, CDR2 LQKENI. The CDR3 contains 14 residues. V lost 2 bases and J 6 bases, leaving 14 bases between the germline ends. This TCR was recovered from a woman between 50 and 59 years old who had recovered from COVID-19. This chain joins TRBV18 and TRBJ2-7, with a tentative D call TRBD1 (6 bases). Source material: peripheral blood. This CDR3 reads CASSPGTRRPEQYF. The CDR3 DNA sequence: TGTGCCAGCTCACCAGGGACACGTCGCCCCGAGCAGTACTTC.